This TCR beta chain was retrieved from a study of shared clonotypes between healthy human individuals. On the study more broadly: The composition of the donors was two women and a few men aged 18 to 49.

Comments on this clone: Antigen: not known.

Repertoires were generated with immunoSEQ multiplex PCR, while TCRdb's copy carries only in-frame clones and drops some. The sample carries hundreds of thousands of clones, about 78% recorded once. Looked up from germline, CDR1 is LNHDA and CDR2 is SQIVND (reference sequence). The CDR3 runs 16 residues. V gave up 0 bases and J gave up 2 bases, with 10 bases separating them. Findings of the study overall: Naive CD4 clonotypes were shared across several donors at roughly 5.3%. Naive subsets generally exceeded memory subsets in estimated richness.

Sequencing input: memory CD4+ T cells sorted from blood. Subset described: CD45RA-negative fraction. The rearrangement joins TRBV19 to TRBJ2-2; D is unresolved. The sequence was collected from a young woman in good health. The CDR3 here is CASSIDFAANTGELFF. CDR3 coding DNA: TGTGCCAGTAGTATAGATTTTGCAGCCAACACCGGGGAGCTGTTTTTT.